This T cell receptor beta chain stems from a study of post-analysis software for immune sequencing data. Overall study context: Disease trajectories encompassed relapsing-remitting, secondary progressive and progressive-relapsing multiple sclerosis. Study outcomes and limitations: Normalized Chao1 diversity was significantly lower in multiple sclerosis patients than in controls. The five TRBV segments detected at higher frequency in patients than in controls included TRBV5-6, TRBV5-1 and TRBV20-1. Same-batch preparations were strongly co-clustered by F measure.

TCR beta libraries were prepared from cDNA with unique molecular identifiers. Each batch of roughly 1 to 11 million T cells produced 500,000 to 550,000 cDNA molecules. MiXCR was run by TCRdb on the PCR reads, yielding one entry per CDR3 protein. The sample holds about 200,000 distinct CDR3 sequences, approximately 28% seen once. Germline V gene lookup returns CDR1 SQVTM and CDR2 ANQGSEA. Trimming stripped 1 base from V and 0 bases from J, with 6 bases between. This CDR3 is built from 13 residues. About this clonotype: Its antigen is currently unknown.

Sample: blood. This sequence joins TRBV29-1 and TRBJ1-1; D not resolved. The receptor's source is a girl younger than 18 with multiple sclerosis. The CDR3 region is CSVEGGMNTEAFF. CDR3 sequence (DNA): TGCAGCGTTGAAGGTGGGATGAACACTGAAGCTTTCTTT.